The 30 T cell receptor beta chains below come from one sample, sequenced in a study of PD-L1 blockade in urothelial cancer. Time point of the sample: peripheral blood 6 weeks after treatment start. Produced via immunoSEQ multiplex PCR; TCRdb's table is partial and in-frame only. The sample holds around 30,000 clones, around 80% seen once. The sequencing here drew on PBMCs, taken around atezolizumab (anti-PD-L1) treatment. Every receptor here comes from a man in his 70s with urothelial cancer.

The chain uses TRBV2 and TRBJ2-1; 7 nucleotides agree with TRBD1. The CDR3 sequence is 14 residues long. Germline lookup yields CDR1 SNHLY and CDR2 FYNNEI. V lost 6 bases, J lost 7 bases, and 9 bases stayed unmatched. CDR3 DNA sequence: TGTGCCAGCAGCCACTTACAGGGGCTGAATGAGCAGTTCTTC. As protein: CASSHLQGLNEQFF.

V gene TRBV2 combines with J gene TRBJ2-7; D may be TRBD2 (5 bases). Trimming took off 5 bases at V and 0 bases at J, with 17 bases between the two ends. Germline CDR1 and CDR2: SNHLY and FYNNEI. The CDR3 has 16 amino acids. As DNA, the CDR3 is TGTGCCAGCAGTCCCCCCCGAGCGGAAAGCTCCTACGAGCAGTACTTC. Translation gives CASSPPRAESSYEQYF.

DNA of the CDR3: TGTGCCAGCAGTTTATCCCAACTCCCCTACGAGCAGTACTTC. This translates into CASSLSQLPYEQYF. The rearrangement links TRBV28 to TRBJ2-7, with D unresolved. V lost 1 base, J lost 2 bases, and 9 bases lay in between. CDR3 length: 14 amino acids. In germline, CDR1 is MDHEN, CDR2 SYDVKM.

CDR3 region: CASSLGTGTEAFF. The CDR3 nucleotides read TGTGCCAGCAGCTTAGGGACGGGGACTGAAGCTTTCTTT. V gene TRBV11-3 combines with J gene TRBJ1-1; D is uncertain. The CDR3 spans 13 residues. CDR1 is SGHNT, CDR2 YENEEA, per germline. The germline V and J ends were trimmed by 1 base and 5 bases, with 8 bases remaining between them.

The count of this clone is one. The chain links TRBV2 to TRBJ2-1, with 7 bases that match TRBD1. This CDR3 contains 13 residues. With V trimmed by 4 bases and J by 7 bases, 4 bases remained unmatched. From germline, CDR1 is SNHLY and CDR2 FYNNEI. The CDR3 region has the DNA TGTGCCAGCAGTGCCCGGGACAGAAATGAGCAGTTCTTC. Amino acid sequence: CASSARDRNEQFF.

The sample holds one count of this clone. V gene TRBV18 combines with J gene TRBJ2-1; 7 bases fit TRBD2. This CDR3 has 12 residues. V gave up 3 bases and J gave up 7 bases; unmatched junction bases: 0. Germline CDR1 reads KGHSH; CDR2 reads LQKENI. CDR3 in amino acids: CASSPGGNEQFF. CDR3 DNA: TGTGCCAGCTCACCGGGGGGGAATGAGCAGTTCTTC.

V and J are TRBV10-3 and TRBJ2-3; 7 bases agree with TRBD2. CDR3 length equals 14 residues. V lost 5 bases and J lost 2; bases outside the gene matches: 4. The germline CDR1 and CDR2 sequences are ENHRY and SYGVKD. CDR3 nucleotides: TGTGCCATCAGTTCTAGCGGCTACACAGATACGCAGTATTTT. Protein product: CAISSSGYTDTQYF.

The chain combines TRBV2 with TRBJ2-3; the match to TRBD2 covers 10 bases. V shed 5 bases and J 1 base; nucleotides not matched to a gene: 12. CDR3 length: 18 amino acids. CDR1 is SNHLY, CDR2 FYNNEI, per germline. The CDR3: CASSMRPLAGAGTDTQYF. In DNA form, the CDR3 reads TGTGCCAGCAGTATGAGGCCCCTAGCGGGAGCGGGCACAGATACGCAGTATTTT.

The chain recombines TRBV13 with TRBJ1-4, with D unclear. Trimming stripped 2 bases from V and 4 bases from J, with 14 bases between. CDR3 length: 16 amino acids. Germline loops: CDR1 PRHDT, CDR2 FYEKMQ (reference sequence). The CDR3 region is CASSLLSGGDNEKLFF. CDR3 DNA sequence: TGTGCCAGCAGCTTATTGAGCGGAGGTGATAATGAAAAACTGTTTTTT.

The V gene is TRBV6-1, the J gene TRBJ2-7, with 7 bases fitting TRBD1. V lost 4 bases, J lost 5 bases, and 14 bases stayed unmatched. Germline V gives CDR1 MNHNS, CDR2 SASEGT. The CDR3 spans 16 residues. Here the CDR3 DNA reads TGTGCCAGCAGTGTGGGGCCGAGACAGGGTGTGGACGAGCAGTACTTC. As protein: CASSVGPRQGVDEQYF.

The chain links TRBV5-6 to TRBJ1-6; 7 positions match TRBD1. Germline assignment: CDR1 SGHDT and CDR2 YYEEEE. With V trimmed by 2 bases and J by 6 bases, 2 bases remained unmatched. The CDR3 runs to 14 residues. The CDR3 region has the DNA TGTGCCAGCAGCTTCAGGGGGTCTAATTCACCCCTCCACTTT. This gives the protein CASSFRGSNSPLHF.

The chain combines TRBV30 with TRBJ1-1; a possible D gene is TRBD1 (6 bases). The CDR3 contains 13 residues. The germline gives CDR1 GTSNPN, CDR2 SVGIG (reference sequence). Trimming took off 3 bases at V and 0 bases at J, with 8 bases between the two ends. CDR3 DNA: TGTGCCTGGAGACAGGGCATGAACACTGAAGCTTTCTTT. Protein: CAWRQGMNTEAFF.

The CDR3 reads CASSSVAGGRNEQFF. The DNA of the CDR3 is TGTGCCAGCAGCTCAGTCGCGGGGGGGCGAAATGAGCAGTTCTTC. The chain recombines TRBV7-7 with TRBJ2-1; TRBD2 matches at 9 bases. The V gene end was trimmed by 4 bases and the J gene end by 7 bases; junction bases not matched to a gene: 8. The CDR3 contains 15 residues. Germline values: CDR1 SSHAT, CDR2 FNYEAQ (reference sequence).

The V and J genes are TRBV11-1 and TRBJ2-5; weak D call: TRBD1 (5 bases). The CDR3 extends over 15 amino acids. Germline loops: CDR1 SGHAT, CDR2 FQDESV (reference sequence). Trimming removed 1 base from V and 1 base from J, with 10 bases in between. The CDR3 nucleotides are TGTGCCAGCAGCTTAGAACAGGCCCTCCAAGAGACCCAGTACTTC. It encodes CASSLEQALQETQYF.

This chain uses TRBV19 with TRBJ1-4; D uncertain. CDR1 is LNHDA, CDR2 SQIVND, per germline (reference sequence). The CDR3 covers 13 residues. The V and J ends lost 7 bases and 4 bases respectively, with 10 bases between them. This CDR3 reads CASTGGNNEKLFF. The CDR3 DNA sequence: TGTGCCAGTACCGGAGGGAATAATGAAAAACTGTTTTTT.

The V gene is TRBV30, the J gene TRBJ2-2; no clear D gene. The germline V and J ends were trimmed by 4 bases and 4 bases, with 4 bases remaining between them. CDR1 is GTSNPN, CDR2 SVGIG, per germline (reference sequence). CDR3 length: 11 residues. The CDR3 is CAWTFTGELFF. The CDR3 region has the DNA TGTGCCTGGACTTTCACCGGGGAGCTGTTTTTT.

This clone was detected only once. The chain carries TRBV19 and TRBJ2-5; 8 nucleotides line up with TRBD2. The CDR3 is 16 residues long. Trimming at V came to 5 bases and at J to 5 bases, leaving 13 bases not matched to a gene. Looked up from germline, CDR1 is LNHDA and CDR2 is SQIVND (reference sequence). Here the CDR3 reads CASSFSGGGPGETQYF. The CDR3 DNA reads TGTGCCAGTAGTTTCTCCGGGGGGGGGCCAGGGGAGACCCAGTACTTC.

V is TRBV5-1 and J is TRBJ2-7; 9 nucleotides line up with TRBD1. This CDR3 is built from 13 residues. Looked up from germline, CDR1 is SGHRS and CDR2 is YFSETQ. V trimming: 6 bases; J trimming: 4 bases; junction bases outside the gene matches: 5. CDR3 in amino acids: CASNSGTGYEQYF. The DNA for the CDR3 is TGCGCCAGCAATTCTGGGACAGGGTACGAGCAGTACTTC.

In this sample, this clone turned up a few times. The J gene is TRBJ2-1, the V gene TRBV4-1; 7 bases match TRBD1. Trimming took 5 bases from V and 5 from J; bases not matched to a gene: 6. The CDR3 extends over 14 amino acids. Germline CDR1 MGHRA, CDR2 YSYEKL. The CDR3 loop reads CASSRGQRNNEQFF. The CDR3 nucleotides read TGCGCCAGCAGCAGGGGGCAGCGTAACAATGAGCAGTTCTTC.

This clone was detected only a few times. This chain uses TRBV4-3 with TRBJ1-2, with D uncertain. CDR1 is LGHNA, CDR2 YSLEER, per germline. The CDR3 has 15 amino acids. Trimming stripped 4 bases from V and 2 bases from J, with 14 bases between. The chain's CDR3 is CASSPEWAGNYGYTF. CDR3 DNA sequence: TGCGCCAGCAGCCCTGAATGGGCGGGAAACTATGGCTACACCTTC.

The chain carries TRBV7-2 and TRBJ2-7; no reliable D call. The CDR3 loop spans 11 amino acids. Germline V CDR1 and CDR2: SGHTA, FQGNSA. V lost 3 bases and J lost 4, with 4 bases in between. The chain's CDR3 is CASSLRYEQYF. The CDR3, as DNA: TGTGCCAGCAGCTTGAGGTACGAGCAGTACTTC.

The V gene is TRBV7-8, the J gene TRBJ2-2; possibly TRBD2 for D (5 bases). Per the germline V gene, CDR1 is SGHVS and CDR2 is FQNEAQ. V dropped 5 bases and J dropped 1 base, with 14 bases sitting between them. This CDR3 spans 16 amino acids. The CDR3 coding sequence is TGTGCCAGCAGCCTTACTCCCCGGGGGAACACCGGGGAGCTGTTTTTT. Translation gives CASSLTPRGNTGELFF. The variable domain in full, completed from reference TRBV7-8 and TRBJ2-2, reads GAGVSQSPRYKVAKRGQDVALRCDPISGHVSLFWYQQALGQGPEFLTYFQNEAQLDKSGLPSDRFFAERPEGSVSTLKIQRTQQEDSAVYLCASSLTPRGNTGELFFGEGSRLTVL.

The V and J genes are TRBV20-1 and TRBJ2-7; tentative D call: TRBD1 (5 bases). This CDR3 region has 11 residues. V was trimmed by 8 bases and J by 2 bases, leaving 10 bases between them. Germline lookup yields CDR1 DFQATT and CDR2 SNEGSKA (reference sequence). CDR3 amino acids: CSCEQAYEQYF. For the CDR3, the DNA is TGCAGTTGTGAACAGGCCTACGAGCAGTACTTC.

This rearrangement joins TRBV9 to TRBJ1-5; TRBD1 aligns across 8 bases. Germline CDR1 and CDR2: SGDLS and YYNGEE. The CDR3 runs 14 residues. Trimming at V came to 0 bases and at J to 7 bases, leaving 3 bases not matched to a gene. The CDR3 sequence is CASSVGTGNQPQHF. CDR3 in DNA: TGTGCCAGCAGCGTAGGGACAGGGAACCAGCCCCAGCATTTT.

This chain uses TRBV11-3 with TRBJ1-1; D uncertain. Trimming took off 3 bases at V and 3 bases at J, with 8 bases between the two ends. Germline V CDR1 and CDR2: SGHNT, YENEEA. CDR3 length equals 13 residues. The CDR3 loop reads CASSFQEDTEAFF. The DNA for the CDR3 is TGTGCCAGCAGCTTCCAGGAGGACACTGAAGCTTTCTTT.

The chain couples TRBV7-3 to TRBJ1-3, with 7 bases matching TRBD1. Germline V gene sequence: CDR1 SGHTA, CDR2 FQGTGA. The CDR3 length is 16 residues. Trimming took 1 base from V and 2 from J; bases not matched to a gene: 5. This chain's CDR3 is CASSLMAGGTGNTIYF. The CDR3 nucleotides read TGTGCCAGCAGCTTAATGGCAGGGGGAACTGGAAACACCATATATTTT.

The count of this clone is one. The chain uses TRBV9 and TRBJ2-6, with unresolved D. The V end was cut by 1 base, the J end by 1 base, with 6 bases between. Germline V CDR1 and CDR2: SGDLS, YYNGEE. CDR3 length: 15 residues. CDR3 bases: TGTGCCAGCAGCGTAACCGGGTCTGGGGCCAACGTCCTGACTTTC. This translates into CASSVTGSGANVLTF.

The chain couples TRBV9 to TRBJ2-5, with D possibly TRBD1 on 6 matching bases. The CDR3 totals 13 residues. Germline V lookup: CDR1 SGDLS, CDR2 YYNGEE. Trimming removed 3 bases from V and 5 bases from J, with 11 bases in between. The CDR3 DNA is TGTGCCAGCAGCGCAGGGGCGTGGGAGACCCAGTACTTC. This encodes CASSAGAWETQYF. Full variable domain (rest looked up from reference TRBV9 and TRBJ2-5): DSGVTQTPKHLITATGQRVTLRCSPRSGDLSVYWYQQSLDQGLQFLIQYYNGEERAKGNILERFSAQQFPDLHSELNLSSLELGDSALYFCASSAGAWETQYFGPGTRLLVL.

This sequence joins TRBV5-4 and TRBJ2-7; perhaps TRBD2 as D (6 bases). Trimming cost V 0 bases and J 7 bases, with 11 bases left between them. The germline V gene has CDR1 SGHNT and CDR2 YYREEE (reference sequence). CDR3 length: 13 residues. CDR3 in DNA: TGTGCCAGCAGCTTGGGGGAGGCGGTAGAGCAGTACTTC. It yields the protein CASSLGEAVEQYF.

The V call is TRBV5-1, the J call TRBJ2-1; 8 positions agree with TRBD2. From germline, CDR1 is SGHRS and CDR2 YFSETQ. This CDR3 is built from 15 residues. The V gene end was trimmed by 4 bases and the J gene end by 3 bases; junction bases not matched to a gene: 6. This CDR3 reads CASSHGRADYNEQFF. The CDR3 nucleotides read TGCGCCAGCAGCCACGGGAGGGCGGACTACAATGAGCAGTTCTTC.